Here is one TCR beta chain with its context. This entry belongs to a study of blood T cell repertoires in COVID-19. The ends lost 3 bases at V and 2 bases at J; junction bases unmatched: 5. The CDR3 covers 15 residues. Germline lookup yields CDR1 KGHDR and CDR2 SFDVKD. Per the authors' pipeline: By means of reference gene primer amplification, nucleated cell counts were estimated. Sequencing used immunoSEQ multiplex PCR; TCRdb keeps in-frame clones, though not all of them. D and trimming come from the DNA, and the V and J calls and clone size come from that table. This table holds tens of thousands of clones, around four fifths found once.

Sequenced: peripheral blood. This clonotype originated in a man between 60 and 75 years old with COVID-19, enrolled during active disease. The genes are TRBV24-1 and TRBJ2-5; TRBD1 matches 7 bases. CDR3 sequence (DNA): TGTGCCACCAGTGATCCTCGACAGGGTCAAGAGACCCAGTACTTC. This codes for CATSDPRQGQETQYF.